One T cell receptor (beta chain) is described in this entry. A Seattle source enrolled patients during active infection and followed them longitudinally. The ends were cut back, 4 bases at V and 0 bases at J, with 20 bases in the middle. Germline V gives CDR1 SGDLS, CDR2 YYNGEE. This CDR3 comprises 19 residues. This record belongs to a study of blood T cell repertoires in COVID-19. For the study at large: Researchers got acute and convalescent COVID-19 samples from the United States, Italy and Spain.

In the authors' workflow: The assay estimated nucleated cells by amplifying reference gene primers. TCRdb's copy holds only in-frame clones and misses some; the assay was immunoSEQ multiplex PCR. V and J calls and clone size follow that table, whereas D and trimming were derived from the DNA. The sample holds under 450,000 clones, around nine tenths seen once. This chain connects TRBV9 to TRBJ2-6, with D perhaps TRBD2 (6 bases). The clonotype was recovered from a woman aged 60 to 75 with COVID-19, enrolled during active disease. Sequencing was done on a sample of peripheral blood. The CDR3 region has the DNA TGTGCCAGCAGCTCTACCCCCGGGACTCCCGGCTCTGGGGCCAACGTCCTGACTTTC. This gives the protein CASSSTPGTPGSGANVLTF.